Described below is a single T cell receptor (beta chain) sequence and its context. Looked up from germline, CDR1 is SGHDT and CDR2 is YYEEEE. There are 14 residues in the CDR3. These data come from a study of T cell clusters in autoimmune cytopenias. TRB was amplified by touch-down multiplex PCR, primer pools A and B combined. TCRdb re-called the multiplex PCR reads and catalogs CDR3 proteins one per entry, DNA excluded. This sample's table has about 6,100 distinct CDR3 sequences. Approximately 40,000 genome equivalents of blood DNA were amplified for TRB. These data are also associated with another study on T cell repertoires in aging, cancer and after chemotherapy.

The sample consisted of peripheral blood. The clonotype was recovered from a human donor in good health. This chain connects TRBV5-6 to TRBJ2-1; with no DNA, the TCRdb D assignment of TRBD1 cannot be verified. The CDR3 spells CASSLGGTGNEQFF.